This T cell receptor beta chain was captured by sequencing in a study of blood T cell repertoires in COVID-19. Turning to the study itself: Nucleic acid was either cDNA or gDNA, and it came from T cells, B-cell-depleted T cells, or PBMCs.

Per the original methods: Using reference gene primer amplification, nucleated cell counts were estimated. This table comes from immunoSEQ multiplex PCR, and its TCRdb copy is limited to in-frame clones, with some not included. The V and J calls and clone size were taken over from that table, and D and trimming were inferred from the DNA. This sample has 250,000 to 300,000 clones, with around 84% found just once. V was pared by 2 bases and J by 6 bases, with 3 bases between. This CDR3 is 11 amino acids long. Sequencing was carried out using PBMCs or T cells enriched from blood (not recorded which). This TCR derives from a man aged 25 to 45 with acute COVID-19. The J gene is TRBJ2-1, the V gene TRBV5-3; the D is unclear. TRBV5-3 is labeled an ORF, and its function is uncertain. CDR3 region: CARSFRNEQFF. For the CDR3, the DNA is TGTGCCAGAAGCTTCCGCAATGAGCAGTTCTTC.